This T cell receptor (delta chain) was identified during a study of gamma-delta T cells after stem cell transplantation. This clone appeared a few times. TCRdb ran CATT on the RT-PCR reads. The sample lists about 660 delta-chain clones; roughly 5% were seen once. The sequence derives from a human donor. It is not recorded whose cells these are; they may come from a transplant donor. Sample: gamma-delta T cells.

Written as DNA, the CDR3 is TGTGCCTGTGACACAATAGAATACACCGATAAACTCATCTTT. Protein: CACDTIEYTDKLIF. The J gene is TRDJ1, the V gene TRDV2; D might be TRDD1 (5 bases). This CDR3 has 14 residues. Looked up from germline, CDR1 is GEAIGNYY and CDR2 is EKD. The V and J ends lost 1 base and 0 bases respectively, with 8 bases between them.